This TCR beta chain derives from a study of blood T cell repertoires in COVID-19. At the level of the study: T cells, B-cell-depleted T cells, or PBMCs supplied cDNA or gDNA.

In terms of age and location, participants ranged from roughly 18 to 90 years and lived in about 25 US areas. Clinical history as reported by participants underpinned cohort assignment. Per the original data handling: Scientists estimated how many nucleated cells there were by amplifying reference gene primers. Libraries were prepared by immunoSEQ multiplex PCR; TCRdb keeps only in-frame clonotypes and omits some of them. V and J calls and clone size are copied from that table; D and trimming were computed from the DNA. The sample lists 200,000 to 250,000 clones; about 80% were seen once. CDR1 is SEHNR and CDR2 is FQNEAQ in the germline V gene (reference sequence). CDR3 size: 15 residues. After removal of 5 bases from V and 5 bases from J, the junction contained 11 bases not matched to a gene.

This receptor was identified in a woman in her 50s who had been exposed to COVID-19. Source material: PBMCs or T cells enriched from blood (not recorded which). The chain is built from TRBV7-9 and TRBJ1-2; 7 nucleotides match TRBD1. The CDR3 is CASSPIGDRRYGYTF. Here the CDR3 DNA reads TGTGCCAGCAGCCCCATTGGGGACAGACGTTATGGCTACACCTTC.